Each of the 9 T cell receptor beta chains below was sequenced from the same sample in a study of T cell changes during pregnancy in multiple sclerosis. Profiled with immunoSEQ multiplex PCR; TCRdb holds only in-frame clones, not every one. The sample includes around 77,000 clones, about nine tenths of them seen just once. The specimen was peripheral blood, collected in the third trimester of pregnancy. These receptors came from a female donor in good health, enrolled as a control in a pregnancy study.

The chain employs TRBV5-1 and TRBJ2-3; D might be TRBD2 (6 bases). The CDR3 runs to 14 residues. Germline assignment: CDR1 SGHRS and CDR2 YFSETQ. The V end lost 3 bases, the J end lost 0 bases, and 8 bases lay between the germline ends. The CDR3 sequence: CASSSGTSTDTQYF. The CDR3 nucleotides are TGCGCCAGCAGCTCCGGGACTAGCACAGATACGCAGTATTTT.

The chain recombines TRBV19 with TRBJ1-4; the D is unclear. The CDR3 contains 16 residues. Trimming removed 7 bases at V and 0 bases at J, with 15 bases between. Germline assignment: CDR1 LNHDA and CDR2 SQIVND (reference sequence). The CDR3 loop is CASTWAPSATNEKLFF. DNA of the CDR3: TGTGCCAGTACCTGGGCCCCGTCGGCAACTAATGAAAAACTGTTTTTT. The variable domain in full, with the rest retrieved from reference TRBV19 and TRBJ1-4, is DGGITQSPKYLFRKEGQNVTLSCEQNLNHDAMYWYRQDPGQGLRLIYYSQIVNDFQKGDIAEGYSVSREKKESFPLTVTSAQKNPTAFYLCASTWAPSATNEKLFFGSGTQLSVL.

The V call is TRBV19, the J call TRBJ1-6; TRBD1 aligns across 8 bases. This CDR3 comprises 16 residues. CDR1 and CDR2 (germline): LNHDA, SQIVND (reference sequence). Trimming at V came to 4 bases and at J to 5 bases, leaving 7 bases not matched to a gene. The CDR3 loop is CASSKGQAVNNSPLHF. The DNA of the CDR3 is TGTGCCAGTAGTAAGGGACAGGCGGTAAATAATTCACCCCTCCACTTT.

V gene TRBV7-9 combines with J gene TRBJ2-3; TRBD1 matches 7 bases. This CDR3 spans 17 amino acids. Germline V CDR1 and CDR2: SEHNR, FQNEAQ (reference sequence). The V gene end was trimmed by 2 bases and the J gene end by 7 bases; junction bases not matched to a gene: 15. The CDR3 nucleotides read TGTGCCAGCAGCTTAAACAGGGGATCGCTAAGGAAAAATACGCAGTATTTT. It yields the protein CASSLNRGSLRKNTQYF.

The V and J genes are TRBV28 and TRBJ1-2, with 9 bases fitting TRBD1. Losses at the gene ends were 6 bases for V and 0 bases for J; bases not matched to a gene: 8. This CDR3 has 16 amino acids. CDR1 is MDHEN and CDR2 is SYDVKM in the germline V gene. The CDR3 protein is CASRNYRGRPNYGYTF. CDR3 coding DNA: TGTGCCAGCAGAAACTACAGGGGGCGACCTAACTATGGCTACACCTTC.

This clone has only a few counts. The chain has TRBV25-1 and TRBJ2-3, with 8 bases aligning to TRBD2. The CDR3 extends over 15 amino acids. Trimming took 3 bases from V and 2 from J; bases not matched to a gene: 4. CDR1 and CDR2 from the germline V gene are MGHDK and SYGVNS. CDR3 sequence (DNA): TGTGCCAGCAGTGATAGCGGGGAGTTCACAGATACGCAGTATTTT. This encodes CASSDSGEFTDTQYF. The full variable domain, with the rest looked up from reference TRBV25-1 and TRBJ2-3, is EADIYQTPRYLVIGTGKKITLECSQTMGHDKMYWYQQDPGMELHLIHYSYGVNSTEKGDLSSESTVSRIRTEHFPLTLESARPSHTSQYLCASSDSGEFTDTQYFGPGTRLTVL.

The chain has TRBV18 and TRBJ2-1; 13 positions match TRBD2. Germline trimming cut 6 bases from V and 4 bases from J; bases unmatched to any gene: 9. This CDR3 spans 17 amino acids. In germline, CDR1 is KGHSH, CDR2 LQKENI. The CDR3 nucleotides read TGTGCCAGCTCTCCAGGACTAGCGGGGGCTTCATACAATGAGCAGTTCTTC. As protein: CASSPGLAGASYNEQFF.

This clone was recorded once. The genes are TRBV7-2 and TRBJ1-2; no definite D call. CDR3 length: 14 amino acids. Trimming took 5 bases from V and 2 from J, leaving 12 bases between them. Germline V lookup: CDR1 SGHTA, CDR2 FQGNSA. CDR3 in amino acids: CASSPQSANYGYTF. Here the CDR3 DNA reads TGTGCCAGCAGCCCACAGAGTGCGAACTATGGCTACACCTTC.

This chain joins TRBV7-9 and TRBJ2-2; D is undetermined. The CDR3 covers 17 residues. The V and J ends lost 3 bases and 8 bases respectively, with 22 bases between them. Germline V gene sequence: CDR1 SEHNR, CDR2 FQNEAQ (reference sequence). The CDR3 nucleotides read TGTGCCAGCAGCTTTTTATCCCCCCAGCTAGGTCCGGGGGAGCTGTTTTTT. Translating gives CASSFLSPQLGPGELFF.